One sample yielded the 21 T cell receptor beta chains listed below, sequenced in a study of T cell responses to AZD1222 COVID-19 vaccine. Profiling relied on immunoSEQ multiplex PCR, and the TCRdb table lists in-frame clones only, not all of them. The sample yields roughly 150,000 clones, 90% seen once. The sequenced sample was peripheral blood, obtained 28 days after the second AZD1222 dose. The source of these receptors is an adult who received the AZD1222 COVID-19 vaccine.

The gene calls are TRBV11-2 and TRBJ2-7; D gene unclear. V was trimmed by 1 base and J by 5 bases, leaving 9 bases between them. The germline CDR1 and CDR2 sequences are SGHAT and FQNNGV. The CDR3 length is 13 residues. This CDR3 is CASSLVRPDEQYF. CDR3 sequence (DNA): TGTGCCAGCAGCTTAGTAAGGCCCGACGAGCAGTACTTC.

The V call is TRBV5-1, the J call TRBJ2-7; the D gene could be TRBD1 or TRBD2 (5 bases each). The germline V and J ends were trimmed by 2 bases and 6 bases, with 6 bases remaining between them. Per the germline V gene, CDR1 is SGHRS and CDR2 is YFSETQ. The CDR3 consists of 11 residues. CDR3 in DNA: TGCGCCAGCAGCTTTGGGGGCGAGCAGTACTTC. It specifies CASSFGGEQYF.

The CDR3 region has the DNA TGTGCCAGCAGTGACTGGGGACCACGAGCTTTCTTT. Its translation: CASSDWGPRAFF. The chain couples TRBV2 to TRBJ1-1; tentative D call: TRBD1 (5 bases). This CDR3 region has 12 residues. Trimming took 3 bases from V and 10 from J, leaving 12 bases between them. Germline V lookup: CDR1 SNHLY, CDR2 FYNNEI. The complete variable domain, with remaining parts taken from reference TRBV2 and TRBJ1-1, reads EPEVTQTPSHQVTQMGQEVILRCVPISNHLYFYWYRQILGQKVEFLVSFYNNEISEKSEIFDDQFSVERPDGSNFTLKIRSTKLEDSAMYFCASSDWGPRAFFGQGTRLTVV.

The chain combines TRBV12-3 or TRBV12-4 with TRBJ2-1; D call uncertain. CDR3 length: 12 residues. Trimming removed 5 bases from V and 7 bases from J, with 9 bases in between. The DNA of the CDR3 is TGTGCCAGCAGTCACATAAGGAATGAGCAGTTCTTC. This sequence encodes CASSHIRNEQFF.

The J gene is TRBJ1-2, the V gene TRBV4-1, with no clear D. Germline V gives CDR1 MGHRA, CDR2 YSYEKL. The CDR3 consists of 14 residues. The germline V and J ends were trimmed by 4 bases and 4 bases, with 13 bases remaining between them. The CDR3 here is CASSPLTGFYGYTF. CDR3 nucleotides: TGCGCCAGCAGCCCGCTGACGGGTTTCTATGGCTACACCTTC.

This clone was counted between two and nine times. CDR3 loop: CASSSGGNTQYF. The CDR3 bases are TGTGCCAGCAGTTCCGGGGGGAATACGCAGTATTTT. V is TRBV28 and J is TRBJ2-3; TRBD2 matches 7 bases. Per germline, CDR1 MDHEN and CDR2 SYDVKM. This CDR3 contains 12 residues. The ends lost 4 bases at V and 7 bases at J; junction bases unmatched: 2.

This chain links TRBV6-5 with TRBJ1-2, with TRBD1 matching over 12 bases. CDR1 MNHEY and CDR2 SVGAGI come from the germline V gene. The CDR3 extends over 14 amino acids. The J segment lost 8 bases and the V segment lost 5 bases, leaving 6 bases of the junction unmatched. CDR3: CASSTGTGGLGYTF. For the CDR3, the DNA is TGTGCCAGCAGTACCGGGACAGGGGGCCTCGGCTACACCTTC.

Note on this clone: The sample carries other DNA sequences with the same CDR3. The V and J genes are TRBV20-1 and TRBJ1-1, with no clear D. The germline CDR1 and CDR2 sequences are DFQATT and SNEGSKA (reference sequence). CDR3 size: 11 residues. With 3 bases removed from V and 5 bases from J, the gap between germline ends came to 7 bases. The CDR3 here is CSARGGTEAFF. In DNA form, the CDR3 reads TGCAGTGCTAGGGGCGGGACTGAAGCTTTCTTT.

The chain carries TRBV18 and TRBJ1-5; 10 nucleotides align to TRBD1. V was clipped by 3 bases and J by 4 bases; unmatched bases: 6. Looked up from germline, CDR1 is KGHSH and CDR2 is LQKENI. The CDR3 covers 16 residues. The CDR3 coding sequence is TGTGCCAGCTCACCGTGGGACAGGGGTATTAATCAGCCCCAGCATTTT. This sequence encodes CASSPWDRGINQPQHF.

The genes are TRBV3-1 (or the pseudogene TRBV3-2) and TRBJ1-2; D remains ambiguous. V gave up 1 base and J gave up 5 bases, with 8 bases separating them. CDR3 size: 13 residues. Germline CDR1 is LGHDT and CDR2 is YNNKEL (reference sequence). This chain's CDR3 is CASSQATAYGYTF. The CDR3 DNA follows: TGTGCCAGCAGCCAAGCGACTGCTTATGGCTACACCTTC.

V gene TRBV25-1 combines with J gene TRBJ2-2, with TRBD1 matching 7 bases. The germline CDR1 and CDR2 sequences are MGHDK and SYGVNS. This CDR3 comprises 17 residues. V dropped 4 bases and J dropped 7; count of bases not matched to a gene: 15. CDR3 sequence: CASSGKPLRQGGGELFF. CDR3 bases: TGTGCCAGCAGTGGAAAACCCCTCCGACAGGGCGGCGGGGAGCTGTTTTTT.

This clone appeared a few times. This rearrangement joins TRBV9 to TRBJ2-1; D might be TRBD1 (7 bases). V lost 5 bases to trimming and J lost 2 bases, with 23 bases between them. Germline CDR1 reads SGDLS; CDR2 reads YYNGEE. This CDR3 spans 18 amino acids. This CDR3 reads CASSVRGTGDRPYNEQFF. The CDR3 DNA follows: TGTGCCAGCAGTGTCAGGGGGACGGGGGACCGCCCCTACAATGAGCAGTTCTTC.

The rearrangement joins TRBV19 to TRBJ2-1, with 10 bases that match TRBD2. The CDR3 is 14 residues long. The ends lost 4 bases at V and 10 bases at J; junction bases unmatched: 7. Germline lookup yields CDR1 LNHDA and CDR2 SQIVND (reference sequence). The CDR3 DNA follows: TGTGCCAGTAGTAGAACTAGCGGGACAGGAGAGCAGTTCTTC. Its translation is CASSRTSGTGEQFF.

This rearrangement joins TRBV2 to TRBJ1-1; D gene uncertain. This CDR3 comprises 13 residues. Germline lookup yields CDR1 SNHLY and CDR2 FYNNEI. Between the trimmed V and J ends, which lost 1 base and 0 bases, there was a span of 3 bases. The CDR3 DNA follows: TGTGCCAGCAGTGAAGACATGAACACTGAAGCTTTCTTT. Its translation: CASSEDMNTEAFF.

This chain joins TRBV7-6 and TRBJ1-1; the match to TRBD1 covers 7 bases. The CDR3 covers 14 residues. The junction had 8 bases not matched to a gene; V was cut back by 5 bases and J by 5 bases. The germline V gene encodes CDR1 SGHVS and CDR2 FNYEAQ. CDR3: CASSIYRGETEAFF. The CDR3 region has the DNA TGTGCCAGCAGCATATACAGGGGAGAGACTGAAGCTTTCTTT.

The CDR3 nucleotides read TGTGCCAGCAGCCAAGTCGGTAGCGGGGGGATCACAGATACGCAGTATTTT. It translates to CASSQVGSGGITDTQYF. The chain uses TRBV4-2 and TRBJ2-3; the match to TRBD2 covers 10 bases. Germline V gene data show CDR1 as LGHNA and CDR2 as YNFKEQ. The V and J ends lost 1 base and 2 bases, in that order; junction bases with no gene match: 6. The CDR3 consists of 17 residues.

This clone was recorded once. J is TRBJ1-5 and V is TRBV15, with 7 bases that match TRBD1. Germline lookup yields CDR1 LNHNV and CDR2 YYDKDF (reference sequence). This CDR3 region has 16 residues. The V gene end was trimmed by 0 bases and the J gene end by 6 bases; junction bases not matched to a gene: 8. The CDR3 reads CATSRDRQGVSQPQHF. As DNA, the CDR3 is TGTGCCACCAGCAGAGATAGACAGGGAGTAAGTCAGCCCCAGCATTTT.

The V call is TRBV6-1, the J call TRBJ2-7; D is possibly TRBD1 or TRBD2 (5 bases each). Germline V lookup: CDR1 MNHNS, CDR2 SASEGT. This CDR3 is 14 amino acids long. The V end was cut by 2 bases, the J end by 4 bases, with 12 bases between. The CDR3: CASSEWGTSYEQYF. In nucleotides, the CDR3 is TGTGCCAGCAGTGAATGGGGGACCTCTTACGAGCAGTACTTC.

The chain links TRBV29-1 to TRBJ2-1; 7 positions match TRBD1. The germline V gene encodes CDR1 SQVTM and CDR2 ANQGSEA. This CDR3 is 11 amino acids long. V shed 6 bases and J 7 bases; nucleotides not matched to a gene: 3. The CDR3 here is CSVEQGNEQFF. The CDR3 DNA sequence: TGCAGCGTCGAACAGGGGAATGAGCAGTTCTTC.

This clone turned up a few times. The chain uses TRBV30 and TRBJ2-7; unclear D gene. Germline V gene sequence: CDR1 GTSNPN, CDR2 SVGIG (reference sequence). Trimming shortened V by 3 bases and J by 4 bases, and 10 bases separated the two germline ends. The CDR3 is 12 amino acids. CDR3 sequence: CAWSTITYEQYF. CDR3 nucleotides: TGTGCCTGGAGCACTATAACGTACGAGCAGTACTTC.

This rearrangement joins TRBV6-2 or TRBV6-3 to TRBJ2-3; 11 bases align to TRBD2. CDR3 size: 16 residues. The germline V gene has CDR1 MNHEY and CDR2 SVGEGT. V was pared by 6 bases and J by 4 bases, with 9 bases of the junction left unmatched. In DNA form, the CDR3 reads TGTGCCAGCAGCTCCTTTAGCGGGAGGGCCGCAGATACGCAGTATTTT. Translation: CASSSFSGRAADTQYF.